These T cell receptor beta chains were read from a single sample in a study. Each CDR3 protein gets one entry after TCRdb re-called the RT-PCR reads with MiXCR. This sample has more than 550,000 distinct CDR3 sequences; approximately 15% occur once, and the top ten carry roughly 3.9%. The material sequenced was memory CD4+ T cells from blood. The receptors stem from a female donor in good health, serving as a healthy control. The CDR3 runs from the conserved cysteine through the conserved F or W. The D gene is left open where the match is weak. Size is stated for part of the rows, as once, few or many counts, or as a class when the clone is expanded.

size	J	V	D	DNA	CDR3
many	TRBJ2-3	TRBV10-3	TRBD2	TGTGCCATCAGTGCCATACTAGCGGGAGGGGATACGCAGTATTTT	CAISAILAGGDTQYF
NA	TRBJ1-1	TRBV7-2	NA	TGTGCCAGCAGCTTAGTATACGGTGGCACTGAAGCTTTCTTT	CASSLVYGGTEAFF
few	TRBJ2-3	TRBV5-1	TRBD1	TGCGCCAGCAGCCTGGAGGCGACAGGGGGCACAGATACGCAGTATTTT	CASSLEATGGTDTQYF
many	TRBJ1-4	TRBV7-6	NA	TGTGCCAGCAGTCCGGACTCAACTAATGAAAAACTGTTTTTT	CASSPDSTNEKLFF
once	TRBJ1-4	TRBV28	NA	TGTGCCAGCAGTTTTTGGCAGGGTGCTGAAAAACTGTTTTTT	CASSFWQGAEKLFF
few	TRBJ2-7	TRBV18	TRBD2	TGTGCCAGCTCACCAGGGACTAGCGGGACTAACTCCTACGAGCAGTACTTC	CASSPGTSGTNSYEQYF
once	TRBJ2-2	TRBV7-9	TRBD1	TGTGCCAGCAGCTTAGAACAGGGGTCCACCGGGGAGCTGTTTTTT	CASSLEQGSTGELFF
NA	TRBJ1-3	TRBV30	TRBD1	TGTGCCTGGACCCGGACAGGGGGGGACACCATATATTTT	CAWTRTGGDTIYF
few	TRBJ2-2	TRBV5-5	TRBD1	TGTGCCAGCAGCGCAACAGGGGGCGTACCCGGGGAGCTGTTTTTT	CASSATGGVPGELFF
NA	TRBJ1-3	TRBV15	NA	TGTGCCACCAGCAGAGAGGGGGTAAACACCATATATTTT	CATSREGVNTIYF
NA	TRBJ1-2	TRBV7-2	NA	TGTGCCAGCAGCCTAGGGTACGGCTATGGCTACACCTTC	CASSLGYGYGYTF
many	TRBJ2-1	TRBV6-2/TRBV6-3	TRBD1	TGTGCCAGCAAGTTCCCCGGGACAGGGGGCAGGAATGAGCAGTTCTTC	CASKFPGTGGRNEQFF
NA	TRBJ2-3	TRBV4-2	TRBD1	TGTGCCAGCAGCAGACATAACAGGGGGCAGGGCACAGATACGCAGTATTTT	CASSRHNRGQGTDTQYF
NA	TRBJ2-1	TRBV25-1	NA	TGTGCCAGCAGTGAGTCGGGAGACTACAATGAGCAGTTCTTC	CASSESGDYNEQFF
many	TRBJ2-1	TRBV5-1	NA	TGCGCCAGCAGCCCCGGTGAGGCAGGAAGATACAATGAGCAGTTCTTC	CASSPGEAGRYNEQFF
few	TRBJ1-1	TRBV6-6	TRBD1	TGTGCCAGCAGTGATACAGGGGGTAGGGATGAAGCTTTCTTT	CASSDTGGRDEAFF
NA	TRBJ2-1	TRBV19	TRBD2	TGTGCCAGTAGTATAGCTGCTAGCGGGAGGCCCCGGCAGTTCTTC	CASSIAASGRPRQFF
many	TRBJ1-1	TRBV7-3	NA	TGTGCCAGCAGCTTACAGGGGCCCACTGAAGCTTTCTTT	CASSLQGPTEAFF
NA	TRBJ1-1	TRBV6-2/TRBV6-3	TRBD1	TGTGCCAGCAGTCGGGACAGCAACTATGAAGCTTTCTTT	CASSRDSNYEAFF
few	TRBJ2-7	TRBV6-6	NA	TGTGCCAGCAGTTTCCCCCATTTAACACGGGCTCGGTACGAGCAGTACTTC	CASSFPHLTRARYEQYF
many	TRBJ2-1	TRBV6-2/TRBV6-3	NA	TGTGCCAGCCGCTGGACTTCCTACAATGAGCAGTTCTTC	CASRWTSYNEQFF
NA	TRBJ2-7	TRBV9	TRBD1	TGTGCCAGCAGCGTCGGAGGGACAGGCTACTACGAGCAGTACTTC	CASSVGGTGYYEQYF
many	TRBJ2-7	TRBV10-3	NA	TGTGCCATCAGTGGAGATTTAGAGGGCTACGAGCAGTACTTC	CAISGDLEGYEQYF
many	TRBJ1-5	TRBV5-1	NA	TGCGCCAGCAGCTCTACGGGCCTGACGGAGCCCCAGCATTTT	CASSSTGLTEPQHF
NA	TRBJ2-7	TRBV5-1	TRBD2	TGCGCCAGCAGCTTACGAGGCGGGGGATCTTACGAGCAGTACTTC	CASSLRGGGSYEQYF
NA	TRBJ1-3	TRBV30	NA	TGTGCCTGGAGTGCCACGGACAGCTCTGGAAACACCATATATTTT	CAWSATDSSGNTIYF
many	TRBJ1-2	TRBV12-3/TRBV12-4	NA	TGTGCCAGCAGTCGGGTCCTTGGCTACACCTTC	CASSRVLGYTF
few	TRBJ1-5	TRBV5-1	NA	TGCGCCAGCAGCCTGCAAGGGACGGGCCAGGAGCCCCAGCATTTT	CASSLQGTGQEPQHF
NA	TRBJ1-3	TRBV5-6	NA	TGTGCCAGCACGGAATCCCCGACGGGGCTTGGAAACACCATATATTTT	CASTESPTGLGNTIYF
many	TRBJ2-1	TRBV5-1	TRBD2	TGCGCCAGCAGCTTGCCTCAGGCGGGAGGCGGTGAGCAGTTCTTC	CASSLPQAGGGEQFF
many	TRBJ2-7	TRBV20-1	NA	TGCAGTGCTCCCATATCGGGGGCCTCCTACGAGCAGTACTTC	CSAPISGASYEQYF
NA	TRBJ2-7	TRBV19	TRBD2	TGTGCCAGTAGTATCTGGCTAGCGGAATCAAAAGAGCAGTACTTC	CASSIWLAESKEQYF
NA	TRBJ1-5	TRBV7-3	NA	TGTGCCAGCAGCTTAACGCCCGAACAGCCCCAGCATTTT	CASSLTPEQPQHF
NA	TRBJ1-6	TRBV20-1	TRBD1	TGCAGTGCTAGTTCCAGTGACAGGGGTAATTCACCCCTCCACTTT	CSASSSDRGNSPLHF
NA	TRBJ2-3	TRBV10-3	NA	TGTGCCATCATGGGAATCACAGATACGCAGTATTTT	CAIMGITDTQYF
few	TRBJ1-2	TRBV6-5	NA	TGTGCCAGCAGCAAGGGGACGGAGAACTATGGCTACACCTTC	CASSKGTENYGYTF
many	TRBJ2-4	TRBV12-3/TRBV12-4	NA	TGTGCCAGCGCTAGGACGGAGGCCAAAAACATTCAGTACTTC	CASARTEAKNIQYF
few	TRBJ2-2	TRBV5-1	TRBD1	TGCGCCAGCAGAAACTACAGGGGCGAACCACCCGGGGAGCTGTTTTTT	CASRNYRGEPPGELFF
NA	TRBJ1-3	TRBV6-1	NA	TGTGCCACCAAGGAGGGGGCTGGAAACACCATATATTTT	CATKEGAGNTIYF
NA	TRBJ1-4	TRBV7-8	NA	TGTGCCAGCAGCTTATTCCCGGGGGTCGATGAAAAACTGTTTTTT	CASSLFPGVDEKLFF
few	TRBJ1-2	TRBV7-2	TRBD1	TGTGCCAGCAGGTGGGACAGGGGCGCCTATGGCTACACCTTC	CASRWDRGAYGYTF
few	TRBJ2-7	TRBV20-1	NA	TGCAGTGCTAGCGGAAACAGGGATCAGTACGAGCAGTACTTC	CSASGNRDQYEQYF